This entry lists 14 T cell receptor beta chains sequenced from one sample in a study of response to subunit inactivated influenza vaccine. TCRdb itself ran the RT-PCR reads through MiXCR, one entry per CDR3 protein. This table holds about 610,000 distinct CDR3 sequences, 13% to 15% found once. This sample comprised PBMCs from blood, obtained roughly 12 days after vaccination. The source of these receptors is a man aged 45-65 years who received an inactivated influenza vaccine.

This clonotype has a handful of counts. The chain combines TRBV2 with TRBJ2-7; D call uncertain. The germline V gene has CDR1 SNHLY and CDR2 FYNNEI. There are 14 residues in the CDR3. V was pared by 7 bases and J by 4 bases, with 17 bases between. The CDR3, as DNA: TGTGCCAGCACCGACGGGTATAGGACGTACGAGCAGTACTTC. Translated: CASTDGYRTYEQYF.

The V gene is TRBV6-5, the J gene TRBJ2-1, with a weak D call TRBD1 (6 bases). The CDR3 is 15 residues long. Per the germline V gene, CDR1 is MNHEY and CDR2 is SVGAGI. Trimming removed 2 bases from V and 3 bases from J, with 11 bases in between. For the CDR3, the DNA is TGTGCCAGCAGTTACGGACAGAGCTACTACAATGAGCAGTTCTTC. Its translation is CASSYGQSYYNEQFF.

This clonotype was found a few times. The rearrangement uses TRBV3-1 and TRBJ2-3; tentatively, D is TRBD1 (6 bases). The V end was cut by 4 bases, the J end by 6 bases, with 14 bases between. Germline V gives CDR1 LGHDT, CDR2 YNNKEL (reference sequence). The CDR3 consists of 14 residues. Written as DNA, the CDR3 is TGTGCCAGCAGCCTACAGGGTTTCTTGGATACGCAGTATTTT. Translating gives CASSLQGFLDTQYF.

This clonotype was picked up a small number of times. The chain uses TRBV20-1 and TRBJ2-7; D unresolved. The CDR3 consists of 12 residues. The germline gives CDR1 DFQATT, CDR2 SNEGSKA (reference sequence). V gave up 6 bases and J gave up 0 bases, with 9 bases separating them. CDR3 DNA: TGCAGTGCCTCGGACCCCTCCTACGAGCAGTACTTC. It encodes CSASDPSYEQYF.

This rearrangement joins TRBV12-3 or TRBV12-4 to TRBJ1-5, with D perhaps matching TRBD1 (5 bases). Deletions cut 3 bases from V and 2 bases from J, with 11 bases between. The CDR3 extends over 15 amino acids. The CDR3 here is CASSFRPRGNQPQHF. The CDR3, as DNA: TGTGCCAGCAGTTTTAGACCCAGGGGCAATCAGCCCCAGCATTTT.

This clonotype has a handful of counts. The chain combines TRBV29-1 with TRBJ2-7; 9 positions agree with TRBD2. From germline, CDR1 is SQVTM and CDR2 ANQGSEA. Germline trimming cut 4 bases from V and 0 bases from J; bases unmatched to any gene: 7. CDR3 length equals 15 residues. DNA for the CDR3: TGCAGCGTTGTTAAGGCTAGCGGGAACTCCTACGAGCAGTACTTC. It yields the protein CSVVKASGNSYEQYF.

Many counts were recorded for this clonotype. The CDR3 protein is CASSYYGSPADTQYF. In DNA form, the CDR3 reads TGTGCCAGCAGCTATTACGGGAGCCCCGCAGATACGCAGTATTTT. The chain carries TRBV11-3 and TRBJ2-3, with D perhaps matching TRBD2 (6 bases). Trimming took 4 bases from V and 4 from J, leaving 15 bases between them. This CDR3 is 15 amino acids long. Germline V CDR1 and CDR2: SGHNT, YENEEA. Full variable domain (remainder filled in from reference TRBV11-3 and TRBJ2-3): EAGVVQSPRYKIIEKKQPVAFWCNPISGHNTLYWYLQNLGQGPELLIRYENEEAVDDSQLPKDRFSAERLKGVDSTLKIQPAELGDSAVYLCASSYYGSPADTQYFGPGTRLTVL.

The table lists this clonotype with a few counts. The chain has TRBV7-8 and TRBJ1-4; 9 bases line up with TRBD1. Looked up from germline, CDR1 is SGHVS and CDR2 is FQNEAQ. The CDR3 sequence is 15 residues long. The V and J ends lost 5 bases and 8 bases, in that order; junction bases with no gene match: 9. DNA for the CDR3: TGTGCCAGCAGCCAGTCGGGACAGGGTGGGGAAAAACTGTTTTTT. It specifies CASSQSGQGGEKLFF.

The rearrangement joins TRBV5-4 to TRBJ1-4; a possible D gene is TRBD1 (6 bases). Trimming shortened V by 7 bases and J by 0 bases, and 7 bases separated the two germline ends. The germline CDR1 and CDR2 sequences are SGHNT and YYREEE (reference sequence). The length of the CDR3 is 13 residues. The chain's CDR3 is CASGTTTNEKLFF. CDR3 DNA: TGTGCCAGCGGGACAACAACTAATGAAAAACTGTTTTTT.

Here the CDR3 DNA reads TGTGCCAGCAGTTGGGCGCAAGGGACTAGGTTCACAGATACGCAGTATTTT. It is translated as CASSWAQGTRFTDTQYF. The chain links TRBV27 to TRBJ2-3; TRBD2 agrees at 8 bases. With 4 bases clipped from V and 2 bases from J, the junction kept 11 bases outside the gene matches. Looked up from germline, CDR1 is MNHEY and CDR2 is SMNVEV (reference sequence). CDR3 length equals 17 residues.

There are a few counts of this clonotype. The chain employs TRBV28 and TRBJ1-4, with no clear D. The CDR3 runs to 14 residues. In germline, CDR1 is MDHEN, CDR2 SYDVKM. The germline V and J ends were trimmed by 3 bases and 5 bases, with 10 bases remaining between them. The CDR3 DNA follows: TGTGCCAGCAGTTTGGTATCTGGGAATGAAAAACTGTTTTTT. This encodes CASSLVSGNEKLFF.

This chain uses TRBV20-1 with TRBJ2-4, with D unresolved. Germline V lookup: CDR1 DFQATT, CDR2 SNEGSKA (reference sequence). V lost 4 bases and J 8 bases, leaving 12 bases between the germline ends. There are 12 residues in the CDR3. CDR3 coding DNA: TGCAGTGCTACGGCTCCCCCGGACATTCAGTACTTC. This sequence encodes CSATAPPDIQYF.

This clonotype was observed many times. The gene calls are TRBV7-2 and TRBJ2-3, with D perhaps TRBD1 (6 bases). CDR1 is SGHTA, CDR2 FQGNSA, per germline. The length of the CDR3 is 15 residues. V lost 1 base to trimming and J lost 2 bases, with 10 bases between them. CDR3 DNA sequence: TGTGCCAGCAGCTTAGTCCGGACAGTCACAGATACGCAGTATTTT. It is translated as CASSLVRTVTDTQYF.

This clonotype was seen a handful of times. This chain connects TRBV19 to TRBJ1-1; D is unclear. Germline lookup yields CDR1 LNHDA and CDR2 SQIVND (reference sequence). CDR3 length: 13 residues. The V end lost 1 base, the J end lost 8 bases, and 11 bases lay between the germline ends. As DNA, the CDR3 is TGTGCCAGTAGTATAGCTGGGTTATCCGAAGCTTTCTTT. This sequence encodes CASSIAGLSEAFF.